The text below deals with one TCR beta chain. Antigen unknown. This table comes from immunoSEQ multiplex PCR, and its TCRdb copy is limited to in-frame clones, with some not included. Here the sample spans 140,000 to 150,000 clones, about 91% being singletons. The data are from a study of T cell responses to AZD1222 COVID-19 vaccine. Study-wide findings and caveats: None of the repertoires were sampled until the peak T cell response had passed. Among vaccine-associated CD4 TCRs, coverage spanned spike, with dominance at 160-218 and 743-854. Baseline testing showed seropositivity in only a handful of AZD1222 recipients. The donor cohort was predominantly white British with a female majority, and clonal diversity may have been underestimated.

The CDR3 extends over 14 amino acids. The V gene lost 1 base and the J gene lost 5 bases, with 9 bases spanning the gap. Germline V CDR1 and CDR2: SGHTA, FQGNSA. The genes are TRBV7-2 and TRBJ1-3, with D maybe TRBD1 (6 bases). The sequence derives from an adult in good health. Source: peripheral blood, taken on day 0 of AZD1222 vaccination. CDR3 sequence (DNA): TGTGCCAGCAGCTTAGAGACAGGCAGAAACACCATATATTTT. It codes for CASSLETGRNTIYF.